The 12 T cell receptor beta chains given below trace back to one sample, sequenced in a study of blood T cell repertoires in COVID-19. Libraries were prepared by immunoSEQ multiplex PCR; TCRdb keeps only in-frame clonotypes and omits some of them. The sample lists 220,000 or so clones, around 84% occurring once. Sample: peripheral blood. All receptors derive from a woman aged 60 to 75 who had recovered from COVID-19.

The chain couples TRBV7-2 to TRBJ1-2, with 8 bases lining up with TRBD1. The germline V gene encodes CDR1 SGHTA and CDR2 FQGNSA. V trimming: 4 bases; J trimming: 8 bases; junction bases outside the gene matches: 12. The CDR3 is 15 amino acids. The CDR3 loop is CASSSGWTGSLGYTF. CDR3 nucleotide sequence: TGTGCCAGCAGCTCAGGGTGGACAGGGTCCTTGGGCTACACCTTC.

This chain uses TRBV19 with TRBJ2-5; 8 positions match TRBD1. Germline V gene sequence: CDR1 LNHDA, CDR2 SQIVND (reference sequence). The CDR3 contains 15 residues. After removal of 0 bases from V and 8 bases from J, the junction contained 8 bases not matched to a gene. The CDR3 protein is CASSIERGQVDTQYF. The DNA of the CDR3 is TGTGCCAGTAGTATAGAAAGGGGACAGGTGGACACCCAGTACTTC. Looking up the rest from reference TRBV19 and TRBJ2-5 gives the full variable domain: DGGITQSPKYLFRKEGQNVTLSCEQNLNHDAMYWYRQDPGQGLRLIYYSQIVNDFQKGDIAEGYSVSREKKESFPLTVTSAQKNPTAFYLCASSIERGQVDTQYFGPGTRLLVL.

This CDR3 is CASSLDRANTGELFF. Written as DNA, the CDR3 is TGTGCCAGCAGCTTGGACCGCGCGAACACCGGGGAGCTGTTTTTT. The rearrangement links TRBV5-6 to TRBJ2-2; D uncertain. CDR3 length: 15 amino acids. Germline V gene data show CDR1 as SGHDT and CDR2 as YYEEEE. V lost 0 bases, J lost 0 bases, and 6 bases lay in between.

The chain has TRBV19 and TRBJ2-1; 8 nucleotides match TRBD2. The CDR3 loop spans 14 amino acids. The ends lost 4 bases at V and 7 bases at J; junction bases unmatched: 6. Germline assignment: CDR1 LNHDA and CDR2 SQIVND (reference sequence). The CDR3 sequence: CASSKAGAGNEQFF. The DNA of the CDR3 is TGTGCCAGTAGTAAAGCGGGGGCCGGGAATGAGCAGTTCTTC.

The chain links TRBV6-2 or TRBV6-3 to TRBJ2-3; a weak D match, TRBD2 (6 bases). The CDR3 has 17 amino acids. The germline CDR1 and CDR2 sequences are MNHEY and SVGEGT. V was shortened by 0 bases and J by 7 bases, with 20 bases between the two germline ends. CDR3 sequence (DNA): TGTGCCAGCAGTTACTCGTCGACTAGTGAGCTGAGAAATACGCAGTATTTT. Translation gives CASSYSSTSELRNTQYF.

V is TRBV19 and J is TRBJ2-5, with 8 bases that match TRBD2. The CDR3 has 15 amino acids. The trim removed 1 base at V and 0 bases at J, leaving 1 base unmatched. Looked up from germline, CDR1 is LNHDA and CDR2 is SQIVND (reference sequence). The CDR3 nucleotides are TGTGCCAGTAGTATAGGCGGGGGGAACCAAGAGACCCAGTACTTC. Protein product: CASSIGGGNQETQYF.

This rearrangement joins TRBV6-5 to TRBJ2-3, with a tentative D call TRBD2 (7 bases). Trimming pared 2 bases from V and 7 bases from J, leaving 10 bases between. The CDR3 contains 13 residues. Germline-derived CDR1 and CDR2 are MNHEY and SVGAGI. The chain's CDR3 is CASSYGGANTQYF. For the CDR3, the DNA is TGTGCCAGCAGTTACGGGGGGGCCAATACGCAGTATTTT.

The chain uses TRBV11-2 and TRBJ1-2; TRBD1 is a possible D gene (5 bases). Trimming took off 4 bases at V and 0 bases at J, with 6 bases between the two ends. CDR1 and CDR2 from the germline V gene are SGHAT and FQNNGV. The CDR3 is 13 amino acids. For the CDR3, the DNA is TGTGCCAGCAGCTCAGGGCCTAACTATGGCTACACCTTC. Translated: CASSSGPNYGYTF.

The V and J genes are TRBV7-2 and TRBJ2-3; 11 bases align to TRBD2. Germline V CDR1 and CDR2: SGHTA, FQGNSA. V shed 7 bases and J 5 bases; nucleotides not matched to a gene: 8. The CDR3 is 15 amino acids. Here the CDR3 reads CASTHSGGALDTQYF. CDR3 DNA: TGTGCCAGCACGCATAGCGGGGGGGCTCTAGATACGCAGTATTTT.

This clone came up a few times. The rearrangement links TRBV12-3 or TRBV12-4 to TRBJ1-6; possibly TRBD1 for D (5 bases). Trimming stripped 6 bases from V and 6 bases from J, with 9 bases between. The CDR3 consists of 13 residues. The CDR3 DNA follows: TGTGCCAGCAGCGACAGCCGTAATTCACCCCTCCACTTT. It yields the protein CASSDSRNSPLHF.

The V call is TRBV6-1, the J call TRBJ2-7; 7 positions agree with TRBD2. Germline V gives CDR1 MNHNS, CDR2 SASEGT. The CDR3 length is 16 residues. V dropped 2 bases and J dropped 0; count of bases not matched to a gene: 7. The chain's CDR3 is CASSEPLLAYSYEQYF. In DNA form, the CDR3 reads TGTGCCAGCAGTGAACCCCTACTAGCGTACTCCTACGAGCAGTACTTC.

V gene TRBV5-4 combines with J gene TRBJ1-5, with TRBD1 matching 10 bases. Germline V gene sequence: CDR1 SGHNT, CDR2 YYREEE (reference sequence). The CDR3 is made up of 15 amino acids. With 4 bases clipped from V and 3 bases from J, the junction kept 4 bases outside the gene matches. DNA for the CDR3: TGTGCCAGCAGCGCGGGGACAGGGGCCAATCAGCCCCAGCATTTT. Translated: CASSAGTGANQPQHF.